This T cell receptor beta chain was observed in a study of siplizumab effects on memory and regulatory T cells. Trimming took 4 bases from V and 1 from J, leaving 8 bases between them. Germline CDR1 and CDR2: LGHNT and FRNRAP. The CDR3 contains 14 residues. Whole-study findings and limits: Roughly 80-96% of proliferating CD4+ or CD8+ clones lacked a naive or memory phenotype that could be assigned. Naive T cells, seemingly more diverse than memory cells, seemed major alloresponse contributors.

As for this clone: The antigen is undetermined.

Assay: immunoSEQ multiplex PCR; the TCRdb copy retains only in-frame clones and omits some. The top ten hold 0.95% to 1.4% of the sample, which has tens of thousands of clones, about 97% seen once. The source of this sequence is a human donor in good health. Sequencing was done on a sample of naive CD8+ T cells sorted from blood. The chain links TRBV12-5 to TRBJ1-5, with D uncertain. The CDR3 reads CASGSLGSNQPQHF. As DNA, the CDR3 is TGTGCTAGTGGTTCCCTAGGGAGCAATCAGCCCCAGCATTTT.